Below are 14 T cell receptor beta chains sequenced from a single sample in a study of blood T cells in healthy people across ages. A sample-barcoded 5' primer and a J-beta primer mix were used in a second PCR of roughly 7 to 11 cycles. TCRdb fed the 5' RACE reads into MiXCR, producing one record per CDR3 protein. Of about 590,000 distinct CDR3 sequences listed, around 31% are singletons. The sequencing sample was made of blood. The receptors were sampled from a woman older than 75 in good health.

This clonotype occurred a few times. The chain uses TRBV4-1 and TRBJ1-1; D possibly corresponds to TRBD1 (5 bases). Per the germline V gene, CDR1 is MGHRA and CDR2 is YSYEKL. Trimming removed 1 base at V and 2 bases at J, with 23 bases between. This CDR3 region has 19 residues. The CDR3 loop reads CASSQGGLNTAGVNTEAFF. CDR3 sequence (DNA): TGCGCCAGCAGCCAAGGGGGACTTAACACTGCGGGGGTTAACACTGAAGCTTTCTTT.

This clonotype was seen many times. The chain combines TRBV7-3 with TRBJ2-3; 10 positions agree with TRBD2. V lost 5 bases to trimming and J lost 0 bases; unmatched junction nucleotides: 8. The CDR3 extends over 17 amino acids. The germline V gene has CDR1 SGHTA and CDR2 FQGTGA. CDR3 sequence reads: CASSPSSGGISTDTQYF. Here the CDR3 DNA reads TGTGCCAGCAGCCCCAGTAGCGGGGGGATTAGCACAGATACGCAGTATTTT.

This clonotype came up a few times. This chain uses TRBV5-1 with TRBJ2-2; D is possibly TRBD2 (5 bases). The CDR3 covers 14 residues. The V end lost 0 bases, the J end lost 7 bases, and 10 bases lay between the germline ends. The germline gives CDR1 SGHRS, CDR2 YFSETQ. The CDR3 sequence is CASSLAIRDGELFF. DNA of the CDR3: TGCGCCAGCAGCTTGGCCATTCGGGACGGGGAGCTGTTTTTT.

Notes on this clonotype: Given a much more abundant clone one base away, this may be a read error. The chain couples TRBV11-2 to TRBJ2-5; D could derive from TRBD1 or TRBD2 (5 bases each). TRBJ2-7 matches the DNA end more closely, so the J call is doubtful. This CDR3 has 15 amino acids. The germline V gene encodes CDR1 SGHAT and CDR2 FQNNGV. The CDR3 loop is CASSLDPAGTHEQYF. The CDR3 DNA reads as TGTGCCAGCAGCTTAGATCCGGCAGGGACCCACGAGCAGTACTTC.

J is TRBJ2-3 and V is TRBV20-1, with TRBD2 matching over 13 bases. The CDR3 has 16 residues. Germline assignment: CDR1 DFQATT and CDR2 SNEGSKA (reference sequence). The J segment lost 1 base and the V segment lost 5 bases, leaving 6 bases of the junction unmatched. The CDR3 coding sequence is TGCAGTGCTCCCCGACTAGCGGGAGGCCGCACAGATACGCAGTATTTT. Translated: CSAPRLAGGRTDTQYF.

Worth noting for this clonotype: A much larger clone differs from this one at a single base, so this may be a read error. This chain uses TRBV7-2 with TRBJ2-3; perhaps TRBD1 as D (5 bases). Trimming removed 1 base at V and 1 base at J, with 12 bases between. Germline V gene data show CDR1 as SGHTA and CDR2 as FQGNSA. CDR3 length: 16 amino acids. This CDR3 is CASSLVGADRTDTQYF. The CDR3 coding sequence is TGTGCCAGCAGCTTAGTTGGGGCAGACCGCACAGATACGCAGTATTTT.

This clonotype was found a few times. This chain links TRBV28 with TRBJ2-2; 10 nucleotides agree with TRBD2. Per the germline V gene, CDR1 is MDHEN and CDR2 is SYDVKM. The CDR3 is 16 amino acids. J was trimmed by 4 bases and V by 5 bases; bases with no gene match: 7. The CDR3 sequence: CASSTPGLASTGELFF. For the CDR3, the DNA is TGTGCCAGCAGTACCCCGGGACTAGCGTCCACCGGGGAGCTGTTTTTT.

This clonotype was observed a handful of times. The V and J genes are TRBV5-1 and TRBJ1-1; D is undetermined. The V end lost 3 bases, the J end lost 1 base, and 13 bases lay between the germline ends. The CDR3 has 15 residues. Germline loops: CDR1 SGHRS, CDR2 YFSETQ. The CDR3 nucleotides are TGCGCCAGCAGCTCCCTCGAGGGATCGAACACTGAAGCTTTCTTT. Protein: CASSSLEGSNTEAFF.

This clonotype was seen many times. The V and J genes are TRBV6-1 and TRBJ2-5; 7 bases line up with TRBD1. The V segment lost 2 bases and the J segment 10 bases; nucleotides outside the gene matches: 13. Germline V gene data show CDR1 as MNHNS and CDR2 as SASEGT. This CDR3 comprises 15 residues. Written as DNA, the CDR3 is TGTGCCAGCAGTGAAAGACAGGGTGCTCAAGATGGCCAGTACTTC. Amino acids: CASSERQGAQDGQYF.

As for this clonotype: A much larger clone lies a single base off, so this may be a read error. This chain joins TRBV6-1 and TRBJ1-2; the D gene is possibly TRBD1 (5 bases). V lost 6 bases to trimming and J lost 7 bases, with 15 bases between them. There are 13 residues in the CDR3. CDR1 is MNHNS and CDR2 is SASEGT in the germline V gene. This CDR3 is CASRGPGRGGYTF. The CDR3 DNA sequence: TGTGCCAGCAGGGGACCAGGGAGGGGTGGCTACACCTTC.

The chain recombines TRBV5-1 with TRBJ1-2; 9 nucleotides align to TRBD1. The CDR3 is 15 residues long. The V gene's germline CDR1 is SGHRS and CDR2 YFSETQ. After removal of 5 bases from V and 6 bases from J, the junction contained 11 bases not matched to a gene. CDR3 in amino acids: CASSRPGQGTDGYTF. CDR3 nucleotides: TGCGCCAGCAGTCGGCCGGGACAGGGTACTGATGGCTACACCTTC.

This clonotype was seen ten or more times. This rearrangement joins TRBV11-2 to TRBJ2-6; the match to TRBD2 covers 7 bases. The germline V gene encodes CDR1 SGHAT and CDR2 FQNNGV. The CDR3 contains 17 residues. The V gene end was trimmed by 0 bases and the J gene end by 0 bases; junction bases not matched to a gene: 2. In DNA, the CDR3 is TGTGCCAGCAGCTTAGAGCGGGGGTTCTCTGGGGCCAACGTCCTGACTTTC. It yields the protein CASSLERGFSGANVLTF.

This clonotype occurred many times. V usage is TRBV6-5 and J usage is TRBJ2-7; the match to TRBD2 covers 11 bases. CDR3 size: 17 residues. Trimming took 4 bases from V and 1 from J; bases not matched to a gene: 9. The germline gives CDR1 MNHEY, CDR2 SVGAGI. CDR3 in DNA: TGTGCCAGCAGTTTCCTAGCGGGGGGCTATACTTCCTACGAGCAGTACTTC. Translation: CASSFLAGGYTSYEQYF.

This clonotype was counted many times. This chain connects TRBV20-1 to TRBJ2-7; 9 nucleotides align to TRBD2. Trimming at V came to 2 bases and at J to 3 bases, leaving 5 bases not matched to a gene. Germline CDR1 and CDR2: DFQATT and SNEGSKA (reference sequence). The CDR3 extends over 14 amino acids. The CDR3 nucleotides are TGCAGTGCTAGAAGTCTAGCGGGGAACTACGAGCAGTACTTC. It encodes CSARSLAGNYEQYF.